This is a list of T cell receptor beta chains from one sample in a study of blood T cell repertoires in COVID-19. TCRdb keeps only in-frame clones here, not all; method: immunoSEQ multiplex PCR. Of 250,000 or so clones listed, about four fifths are singletons. Material: peripheral blood. The receptors here all came from a woman in her thirties or forties who had recovered from COVID-19. CDR3s include the opening cysteine and the closing phenylalanine or tryptophan. Each record gives: clone size, D gene, J gene, V gene, CDR3 DNA, CDR3 protein. D genes are given only for firm matches. Expanded clones get a size class; other rows say once, few or many, or leave the size out.

clone size: NA; D gene: NA; J gene: TRBJ1-1; V gene: TRBV20-1; CDR3 DNA: TGCAGTGTATCCGGGGACACTGAAGCTTTCTTT; CDR3 protein: CSVSGDTEAFF
clone size: NA; D gene: NA; J gene: TRBJ2-7; V gene: TRBV7-8; CDR3 DNA: TGTGCCAGCAGCTTAGCTGGGCCCAACTACGAGCAGTACTTC; CDR3 protein: CASSLAGPNYEQYF
clone size: NA; D gene: NA; J gene: TRBJ2-1; V gene: TRBV5-4; CDR3 DNA: TGTGCCAGCAGCTCAAAGACAGCCTACAATGAGCAGTTCTTC; CDR3 protein: CASSSKTAYNEQFF
clone size: NA; D gene: TRBD1; J gene: TRBJ1-6; V gene: TRBV10-2; CDR3 DNA: TGCGCCAGCAGTGAGCTTCCAGGGGGTAATTCACCCCTCCACTTT; CDR3 protein: CASSELPGGNSPLHF
clone size: NA; D gene: NA; J gene: TRBJ2-7; V gene: TRBV11-2; CDR3 DNA: TGTGCCAGCAGCCCCGGACAGAGTACTTACGAGCAGTACTTC; CDR3 protein: CASSPGQSTYEQYF
clone size: NA; D gene: TRBD2; J gene: TRBJ2-5; V gene: TRBV5-1; CDR3 DNA: TGCGCCAGCAGCCCCGGGGGGGCCTGGGAGACCCAGTACTTC; CDR3 protein: CASSPGGAWETQYF
clone size: NA; D gene: NA; J gene: TRBJ1-6; V gene: TRBV30; CDR3 DNA: TGTGCCTGGAGTGCACGAGGGAGAGGTGGGTCTGGGAGTTCGCCCCTCCACTTT; CDR3 protein: CAWSARGRGGSGSSPLHF
clone size: NA; D gene: TRBD2; J gene: TRBJ2-3; V gene: TRBV11-3; CDR3 DNA: TGTGCCAGCAGCCCGCGGACTAGCGGGGGGCAGGCAGGGCAGTATTTT; CDR3 protein: CASSPRTSGGQAGQYF
clone size: few; D gene: NA; J gene: TRBJ2-1; V gene: TRBV18; CDR3 DNA: TGTGCCAGCTCAAAAATGGAGGGGATGTCCTACAATGAGCAGTTCTTC; CDR3 protein: CASSKMEGMSYNEQFF
clone size: NA; D gene: TRBD1; J gene: TRBJ1-2; V gene: TRBV6-5; CDR3 DNA: TGTGCCAGCAGTCCAAGGGGGCCTTATGGCTACACCTTC; CDR3 protein: CASSPRGPYGYTF
clone size: few; D gene: TRBD2; J gene: TRBJ2-5; V gene: TRBV9; CDR3 DNA: TGTGCCAGCAGCGTAGGGACGGGGGGGCCTCAAGAGACCCAGTACTTC; CDR3 protein: CASSVGTGGPQETQYF
clone size: once; D gene: NA; J gene: TRBJ2-6; V gene: TRBV4-2; CDR3 DNA: TGTGCCAGCAGCCAAGATCTGGCCGGGTACGGGGCCAACGTCCTGACTTTC; CDR3 protein: CASSQDLAGYGANVLTF